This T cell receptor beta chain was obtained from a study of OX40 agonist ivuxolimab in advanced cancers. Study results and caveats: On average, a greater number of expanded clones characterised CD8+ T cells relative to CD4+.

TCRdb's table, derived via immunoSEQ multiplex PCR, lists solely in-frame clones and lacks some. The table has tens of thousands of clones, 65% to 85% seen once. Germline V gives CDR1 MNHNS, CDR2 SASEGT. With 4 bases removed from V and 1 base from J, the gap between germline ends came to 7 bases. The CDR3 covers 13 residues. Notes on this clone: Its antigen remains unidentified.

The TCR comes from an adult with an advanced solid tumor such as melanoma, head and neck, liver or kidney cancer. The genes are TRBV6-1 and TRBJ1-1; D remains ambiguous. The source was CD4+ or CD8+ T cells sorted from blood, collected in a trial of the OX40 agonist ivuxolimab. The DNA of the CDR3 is TGTGCCAGCAGTGCGACCGGGAACACTGAAGCTTTCTTT. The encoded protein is CASSATGNTEAFF.